The 21 T cell receptor delta chains reported below all come from one sample, sequenced in a study of γδ T cells in repeated Plasmodium falciparum infection. TCRdb used CATT to re-call clones from the multiplex PCR reads. The profile shows 85,000 to 95,000 delta-chain clones, around 1.4% of them singletons. Gammadelta T cells were flow-sorted from PBMC into Vgamma9/Vdelta2+ and Vdelta2-negative populations for bulk analysis. The sequencing input was gamma-delta T cells from blood. These receptor sequences come from a pool of human donors (malaria-infected and uninfected, not separated).

With regard to this clone: The protein given by TCRdb reflects a much larger clone and differs at residue 19 from this DNA's translation, likely from a read error; the protein shown is the DNA's translation. The V segment is TRDV1, and no J call was made; the table's D call TRDD3 went unverified against the DNA. Per the germline V gene, CDR1 is TSWWSYY and CDR2 is QGS. The CDR3 runs to 20 residues. The CDR3 DNA follows: TGTGCTCTTGGGAGATCCTTCCCCTCGTACCCGGGGGTGTACACCGATAAACTCACCTTT. It encodes CALGRSFPSYPGVYTDKLTF.

This clone came up many times. TCRdb lists the protein of a much larger clone for this DNA, which differs at residue 10, so this is likely a read error; the protein given here is translated from the DNA itself. This chain connects TRDV2 to TRDJ1, with TRDD3 matching 7 bases. Assignment of the J gene here rests on matching the DNA to germline, because TCRdb gives none. Looked up from germline, CDR1 is GEAIGNYY and CDR2 is EKD. The CDR3 extends over 14 amino acids. V trimming: 4 bases; J trimming: 6 bases; junction bases outside the gene matches: 10. The CDR3 protein is CACERIREANKLIF. The DNA for the CDR3 is TGTGCCTGTGAGCGGATACGCGAGGCCAATAAACTCATCTTT.

Remarks on this clone: The protein given by TCRdb reflects a much larger clone and differs at residue 8 from this DNA's translation, likely from a read error; the protein shown is the DNA's translation. The rearrangement links TRDV2 to TRDJ3, with a weak D call TRDD3 (6 bases). CDR1 and CDR2 (germline): GEAIGNYY, EKD. CDR3 length: 20 residues. Trimming shortened V by 1 base and J by 0 bases, and 18 bases separated the two germline ends. The CDR3 bases are TGTGCCTGTGACACATCTACTAGGGGATTATACTCCTGGGACACCCGACAGATGTTTTTC. This gives the protein CACDTSTRGLYSWDTRQMFF.

In this sample, this clone turned up many times. Other DNA sequences in the same sample also yield this CDR3. The genes are TRAV38-2/DV8 and TRDJ1; 12 nucleotides line up with TRDD3. CDR1 and CDR2 (germline): TSESDYY, QEAYKQQN. Unmatched junction bases numbered 19, after V lost 8 bases and J lost 2 bases. The CDR3 has 19 amino acids. CDR3 protein: CAYQRFLQVLGDTTDKLIF. DNA for the CDR3: TGTGCTTACCAACGGTTCCTACAGGTACTGGGGGATACTACCGATAAACTCATCTTT.

On this clone itself: A far larger clone lies a single base away; this is likely a read error. Other DNA sequences in this specimen translate into the identical CDR3. This sequence joins TRDV1 and TRDJ1; the D call may be TRDD2 or TRDD3 (7 bases each). TCRdb records no J gene; here it was assigned by comparing the DNA to germline. This CDR3 is built from 21 residues. The V and J ends lost 9 bases and 1 base respectively, with 36 bases between them. CDR1 and CDR2 (germline): TSWWSYY, QGS. The CDR3 reads CALGIERGSYIPLRGTDKLIF. Written as DNA, the CDR3 is TGTGCTCTGGGGATAGAACGCGGTTCCTACATACCCCTTAGGGGCACCGATAAACTCATCTTT.

Details on this clone: TCRdb's protein, taken from a much larger clone, differs from this DNA's translation at residue 6, likely owing to a read error; the protein displayed comes from the DNA. The chain recombines TRDV1 with TRDJ3, with D perhaps given as TRDD2 or TRDD3 (9 bases each). No J gene was available from TCRdb, and it was assigned here by a germline match of the DNA. This CDR3 comprises 24 residues. V shed 5 bases and J shed 0 bases, with 32 bases lying between them. Per the germline V gene, CDR1 is TSWWSYY and CDR2 is QGS. The CDR3 DNA reads as TGTGCTCTTGGGCCCACCCCCTTCCTACGAACTGGGGGACTGTACTCCTGGGACACCCGACAGATGTTTTTC. Translation: CALGPTPFLRTGGLYSWDTRQMFF.

Notes on this clone: The protein given by TCRdb reflects a much larger clone and differs at residue 17 from this DNA's translation, likely from a read error; the protein shown is the DNA's translation. The chain has TRAV38-2/DV8 and TRDJ1; 7 bases match TRDD2. Trimming removed 2 bases from V and 13 bases from J; junction bases left unmatched: 29. In germline, CDR1 is TSESDYY, CDR2 QEAYKQQN. This CDR3 spans 19 amino acids. CDR3 in amino acids: CAYRSGDETGSYVGKGPIF. DNA of the CDR3: TGTGCTTATAGGAGTGGCGATGAAACGGGTTCCTACGTGGGAAAGGGGCCCATCTTT.

As regards this clone: With only one base between it and a far larger clone, this is likely a read error. The sample contains more than one DNA sequence encoding this CDR3. The chain links TRDV1 to TRDJ1, with D maybe TRDD2 (5 bases). TCRdb does not report a J gene; here it was assigned by matching the DNA to germline references. The germline gives CDR1 TSWWSYY, CDR2 QGS. The CDR3 spans 16 residues. CDR3 sequence reads: CALGESPSSSTDKLIF. In nucleotides, the CDR3 is TGTGCTCTTGGGGAATCACCTTCTTCGTCTACCGACAAACTCATCTTT.

This clone was seen more than once but under ten times. The protein held in TCRdb is that of a much larger clone and does not match this DNA's translation at residue 6, likely because of a read error; the protein shown is translated from the DNA. The V gene is TRDV1, the J gene TRDJ1, with D unresolved. From germline, CDR1 is TSWWSYY and CDR2 QGS. V lost 2 bases to trimming and J lost 0 bases, with 10 bases between them. The CDR3 is 15 amino acids. The CDR3 DNA reads as TGTGCTCTTGGGGAAACGTCACGATACACCGATAAACTCATCTTT. Residues: CALGETSRYTDKLIF.

Only a few counts were recorded for this clone. A far larger clone is just one base off, so this is likely a read error. This sample includes further DNA sequences coding for the same CDR3. The rearrangement joins TRDV1 to TRDJ1; D possibly uses TRDD2 or TRDD3 (7 bases each). Trimming removed 1 base from V and 4 bases from J, with 37 bases in between. CDR1 is TSWWSYY and CDR2 is QGS in the germline V gene. The CDR3 loop spans 23 amino acids. The CDR3 sequence: CALGEPGGFPTGFVGGGFDKLIF. Written as DNA, the CDR3 is TGTGCTCTTGGGGAACCCGGGGGATTTCCTACCGGATTCGTTGGTGGGGGGTTCGATAAACTCATCTTT.

This clone was detected only a few times. This DNA's translation and the protein TCRdb lists, from a much larger clone, do not match at residue 3, likely due to a read error; the protein shown is translated from the DNA. V usage is TRDV2 and J usage is TRDJ3; D call uncertain. Since TCRdb gives no J gene, matching the DNA to germline was used here to assign it. CDR3 size: 11 residues. Germline lookup yields CDR1 GEAIGNYY and CDR2 EKD. The CDR3 DNA reads as TGTGCCCGTGACACCTCATCTGAGATGTTTTTC. It yields the protein CARDTSSEMFF.

This clone has only a few counts. This probably arose from a read error, given a far larger clone one base away. This CDR3 is also generated by other DNA sequences in the sample. J gene calling gave no result, while the V gene is TRDV1; the D call TRDD3 from the table was never checked on the DNA. The CDR3 extends over 22 amino acids. Germline lookup yields CDR1 TSWWSYY and CDR2 QGS. CDR3 sequence: CALGGPGRPSYAPTGGYAGLIF. As DNA, the CDR3 is TGTGCTCTTGGGGGACCAGGTCGGCCTTCCTACGCTCCTACTGGGGGATACGCGGGCCTCATCTTT.

The sample holds many counts of this clone. For this DNA, TCRdb reports the protein of a much larger clone, which diverges at residue 15, most likely from a read error; the protein presented here is translated directly from the DNA. The gene calls are TRDV3 and TRDJ1; a weak D match, TRDD2 (6 bases). The germline V gene has CDR1 TVYSNPD and CDR2 GDNSRS (reference sequence). There are 16 residues in the CDR3. This CDR3 is CASPTAWEIGWHKLTF. Here the CDR3 DNA reads TGTGCCTCTCCTACGGCCTGGGAGATAGGCTGGCATAAACTCACCTTT.

To note about this clone: The protein in TCRdb stems from a much larger clone and differs at residue 5 from this DNA's translation, likely a read error; here the protein is translated from the DNA. The genes are TRDV2 and TRDJ1; TRDD3 aligns across 10 bases. Germline V gene lookup returns CDR1 GEAIGNYY and CDR2 EKD. Trimming cost V 3 bases and J 0 bases; bases outside gene matches: 33. CDR3 length: 25 residues. The CDR3 coding sequence is TGTGCCTGTGACGCCCTTTCCTCCCTCGGCCGTGTACTGGGGGATCCGAAGCCTTACACCGATAAACTCATCTTT. Protein sequence: CACDALSSLGRVLGDPKPYTDKLIF.

This clone was observed a few times. The mismatch at residue 3 between this DNA's translation and the TCRdb protein of a much larger clone likely reflects a read error; the protein shown is translated from the DNA. This chain joins TRDV1 and TRDJ1, with D possibly TRDD3 on 5 matching bases. Germline CDR1 reads TSWWSYY; CDR2 reads QGS. The CDR3 covers 23 residues. The chain's CDR3 is CAFGEYCVLMGNTKISDTDKLIF. The CDR3, as DNA: TGTGCTTTTGGGGAATATTGCGTCCTGATGGGGAACACAAAGATATCGGACACCGATAAACTCATCTTT.

A remark on this clone: The protein given by TCRdb reflects a much larger clone and differs at residue 7 from this DNA's translation, likely from a read error; the protein shown is the DNA's translation. The chain combines TRDV2 with TRDJ2; D unresolved. Trimming removed 0 bases at V and 2 bases at J, with 6 bases between. Germline CDR1 is GEAIGNYY and CDR2 is EKD. This CDR3 contains 14 residues. The CDR3 region is CACDTWVLTAQLFF. The CDR3 region has the DNA TGTGCCTGTGACACCTGGGTATTGACAGCACAACTCTTCTTT.

The sample holds many counts of this clone. The protein TCRdb lists belongs to a much larger clone and differs from this DNA's translation at residue 4, which points to a read error; the protein shown is made from the DNA. This sequence joins TRDV2 and TRDJ1; D is unresolved. The CDR3 is made up of 15 amino acids. Germline V CDR1 and CDR2: GEAIGNYY, EKD. Trimming took off 5 bases at V and 7 bases at J, with 22 bases between the two ends. As DNA, the CDR3 is TGTGCCTGTGGCCCCTTACAACGTCCGCACGGTAAACTCATCTTT. Its protein is CACGPLQRPHGKLIF.

A remark on this clone: A far more abundant clone sits one base away, making this likely a read error. The V and J genes are TRDV1 and TRDJ1, with TRDD3 matching 7 bases. The J gene, left out of TCRdb, was set here by checking the DNA against germline. Germline V gene lookup returns CDR1 TSWWSYY and CDR2 QGS. CDR3 size: 19 residues. CDR3 nucleotides: TGTGCCCTTGGGGATGGAGTCCTATGGCTGGGGGCGCACACCGATAAACTCATCTTT. Translation: CALGDGVLWLGAHTDKLIF.

This clone has just a few counts. A single base is all that separates this from a far larger clone, so a read error is likely. The same CDR3 can be traced to other DNA sequences in this sample. No call exists for the J gene, whereas the V gene is TRDV1; the table's D gene call, TRDD3, was not cross checked with the DNA. The CDR3 extends over 18 amino acids. From germline, CDR1 is TSWWSYY and CDR2 QGS. In nucleotides, the CDR3 is TGTGCTCTTGGGGAACTTTCCACGTGGGCCCCCTGGGGGATGAGGGTTATCTTT. Its translation is CALGELSTWAPWGMRVIF.

Notes on this clone: The protein recorded in TCRdb matches a much larger clone and deviates from this DNA's translation at residue 8, suggesting a read error; the protein here is obtained by translating the DNA. This chain links TRDV2 with TRDJ2; tentatively, D is TRDD3 (6 bases). TCRdb is silent on the J gene; assignment here came from matching the DNA to germline. CDR3 size: 14 residues. V lost 0 bases and J lost 4, with 8 bases in between. Per germline, CDR1 GEAIGNYY and CDR2 EKD. DNA for the CDR3: TGTGCCTGTGACACCGGGATAACGACAGCACAACTCTTCTTT. Residues: CACDTGITTAQLFF.

Turning to this clone: One base separates it from a far larger clone, so it is likely a read error. The J gene is TRDJ1, the V gene TRDV1; 11 bases align to TRDD3. TCRdb leaves out the J gene; it was filled in here by matching the DNA to germline. Germline loops: CDR1 TSWWSYY, CDR2 QGS. This CDR3 has 16 amino acids. CDR3 DNA: TGTGCCCTTGCTTACTGGGGGATAAAGTACACCGATAAACTCATCTTT. Translated: CALAYWGIKYTDKLIF.